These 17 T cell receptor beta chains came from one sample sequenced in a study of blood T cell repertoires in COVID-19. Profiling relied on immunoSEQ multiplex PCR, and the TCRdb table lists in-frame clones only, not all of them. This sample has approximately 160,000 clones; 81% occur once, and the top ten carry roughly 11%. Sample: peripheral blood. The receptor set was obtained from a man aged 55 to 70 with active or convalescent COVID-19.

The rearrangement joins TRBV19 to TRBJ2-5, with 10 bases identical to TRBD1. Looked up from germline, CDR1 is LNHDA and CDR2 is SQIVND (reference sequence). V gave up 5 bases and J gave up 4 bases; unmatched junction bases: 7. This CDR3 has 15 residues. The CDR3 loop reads CASSPSRTGGETQYF. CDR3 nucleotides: TGTGCCAGTAGTCCTTCTAGGACAGGGGGAGAGACCCAGTACTTC.

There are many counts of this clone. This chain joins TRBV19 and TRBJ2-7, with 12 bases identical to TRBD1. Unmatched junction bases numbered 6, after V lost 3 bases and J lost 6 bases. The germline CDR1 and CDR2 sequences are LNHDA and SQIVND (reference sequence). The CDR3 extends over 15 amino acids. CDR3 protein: CASSIGGQGASEQYF. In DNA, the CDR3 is TGTGCCAGTAGTATTGGGGGACAGGGGGCGAGCGAGCAGTACTTC.

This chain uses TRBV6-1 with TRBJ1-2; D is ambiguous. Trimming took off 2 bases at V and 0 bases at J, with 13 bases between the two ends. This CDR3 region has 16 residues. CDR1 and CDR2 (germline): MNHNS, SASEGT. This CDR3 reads CASSESVMRTNYGYTF. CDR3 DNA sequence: TGTGCCAGCAGTGAATCCGTCATGAGAACTAACTATGGCTACACCTTC.

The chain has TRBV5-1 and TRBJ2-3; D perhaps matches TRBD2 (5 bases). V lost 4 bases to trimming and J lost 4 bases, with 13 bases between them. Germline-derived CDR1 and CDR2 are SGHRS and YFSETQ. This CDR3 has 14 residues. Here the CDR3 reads CASSMDVRADTQYF. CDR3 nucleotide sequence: TGCGCCAGCAGCATGGACGTGAGGGCAGATACGCAGTATTTT.

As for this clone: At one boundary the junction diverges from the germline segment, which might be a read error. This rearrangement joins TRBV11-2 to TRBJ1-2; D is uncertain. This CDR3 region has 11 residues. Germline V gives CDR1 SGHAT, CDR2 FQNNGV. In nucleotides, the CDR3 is TGTGCCAGCAGCCCTAAGTATGGCTACACCTTC. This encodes CASSPKYGYTF.

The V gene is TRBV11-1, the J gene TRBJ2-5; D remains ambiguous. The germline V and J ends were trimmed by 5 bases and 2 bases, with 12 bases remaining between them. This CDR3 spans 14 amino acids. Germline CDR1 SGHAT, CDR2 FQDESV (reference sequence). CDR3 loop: CASSPQRAQETQYF. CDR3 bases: TGTGCCAGCAGCCCGCAGAGAGCGCAAGAGACCCAGTACTTC. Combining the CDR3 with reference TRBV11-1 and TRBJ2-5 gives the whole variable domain EAEVAQSPRYKITEKSQAVAFWCDPISGHATLYWYRQILGQGPELLVQFQDESVVDDSQLPKDRFSAERLKGVDSTLKIQPAELGDSAMYLCASSPQRAQETQYFGPGTRLLVL.

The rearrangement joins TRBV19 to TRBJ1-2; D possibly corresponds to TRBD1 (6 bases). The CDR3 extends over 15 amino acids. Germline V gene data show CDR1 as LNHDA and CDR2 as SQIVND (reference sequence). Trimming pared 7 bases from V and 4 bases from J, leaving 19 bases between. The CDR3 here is CASTVGHTETYGYTF. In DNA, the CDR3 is TGTGCCAGTACCGTGGGACACACTGAGACCTATGGCTACACCTTC.

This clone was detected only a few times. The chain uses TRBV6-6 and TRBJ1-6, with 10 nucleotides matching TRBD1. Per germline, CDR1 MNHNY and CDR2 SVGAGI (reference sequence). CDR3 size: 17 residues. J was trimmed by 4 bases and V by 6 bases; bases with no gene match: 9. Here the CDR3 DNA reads TGTGCCAGCAGACGAGGGACAGGGGATAGGTATAATTCACCCCTCCACTTT. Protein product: CASRRGTGDRYNSPLHF.

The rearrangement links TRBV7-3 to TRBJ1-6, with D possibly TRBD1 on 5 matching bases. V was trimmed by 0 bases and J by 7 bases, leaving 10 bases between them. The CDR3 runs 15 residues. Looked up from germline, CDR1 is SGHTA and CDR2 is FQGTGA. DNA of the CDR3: TGTGCCAGCAGCTTAACCTCAGGGTTGAATTCACCCCTCCACTTT. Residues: CASSLTSGLNSPLHF.

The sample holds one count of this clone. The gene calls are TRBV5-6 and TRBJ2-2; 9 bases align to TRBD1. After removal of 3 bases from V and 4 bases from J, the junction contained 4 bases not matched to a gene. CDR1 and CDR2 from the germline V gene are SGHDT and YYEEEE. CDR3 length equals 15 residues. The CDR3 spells CASSWRDRATGELFF. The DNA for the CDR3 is TGTGCCAGCAGCTGGAGGGACAGGGCCACCGGGGAGCTGTTTTTT.

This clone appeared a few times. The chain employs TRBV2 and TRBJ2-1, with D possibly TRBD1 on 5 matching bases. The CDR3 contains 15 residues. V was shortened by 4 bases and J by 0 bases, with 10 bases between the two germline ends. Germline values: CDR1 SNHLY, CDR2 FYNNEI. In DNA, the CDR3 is TGTGCCAGCAGTGTGGGGCAGAGCTCCTACAATGAGCAGTTCTTC. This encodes CASSVGQSSYNEQFF.

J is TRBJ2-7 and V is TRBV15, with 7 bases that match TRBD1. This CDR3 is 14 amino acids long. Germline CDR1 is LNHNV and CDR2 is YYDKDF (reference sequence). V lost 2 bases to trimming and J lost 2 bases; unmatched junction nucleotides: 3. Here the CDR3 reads CATSRTGTAYEQYF. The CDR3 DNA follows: TGTGCCACCAGCAGAACCGGGACAGCCTACGAGCAGTACTTC.

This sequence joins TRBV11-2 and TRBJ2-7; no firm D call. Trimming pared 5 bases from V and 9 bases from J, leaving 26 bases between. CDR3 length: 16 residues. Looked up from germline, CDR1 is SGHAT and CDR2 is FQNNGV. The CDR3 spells CASSPLGIRDSRGQYF. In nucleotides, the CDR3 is TGTGCCAGCAGCCCGTTAGGAATCCGCGACTCCCGAGGGCAGTACTTC.

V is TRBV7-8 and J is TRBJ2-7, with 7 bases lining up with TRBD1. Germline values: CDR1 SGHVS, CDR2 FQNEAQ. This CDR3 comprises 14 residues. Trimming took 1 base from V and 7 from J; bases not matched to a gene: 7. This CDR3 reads CASSLVTGVREQYF. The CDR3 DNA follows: TGTGCCAGCAGCTTAGTCACAGGGGTCAGGGAGCAGTACTTC.

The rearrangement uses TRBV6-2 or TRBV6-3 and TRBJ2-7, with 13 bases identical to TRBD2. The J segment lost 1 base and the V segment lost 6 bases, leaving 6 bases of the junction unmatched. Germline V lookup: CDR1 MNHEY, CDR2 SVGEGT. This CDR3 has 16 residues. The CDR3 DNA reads TGTGCCAGCAGCTGGACTAGCGGGAGATCTTCCTACGAGCAGTACTTC. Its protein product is CASSWTSGRSSYEQYF.

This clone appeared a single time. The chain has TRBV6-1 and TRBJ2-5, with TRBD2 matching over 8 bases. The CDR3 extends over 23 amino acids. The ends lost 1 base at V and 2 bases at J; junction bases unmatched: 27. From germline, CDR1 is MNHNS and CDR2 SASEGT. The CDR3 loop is CASSEGPSAGGLVVRAGQETQYF. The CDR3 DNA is TGTGCCAGCAGTGAAGGGCCCTCGGCGGGGGGACTAGTTGTGAGAGCGGGACAAGAGACCCAGTACTTC.

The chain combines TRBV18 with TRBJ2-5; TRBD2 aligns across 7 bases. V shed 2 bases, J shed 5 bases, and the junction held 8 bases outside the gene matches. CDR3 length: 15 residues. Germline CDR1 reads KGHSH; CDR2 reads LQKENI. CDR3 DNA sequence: TGTGCCAGCTCACCAAAGAGGGACGGGGGGGAGACCCAGTACTTC. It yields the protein CASSPKRDGGETQYF.